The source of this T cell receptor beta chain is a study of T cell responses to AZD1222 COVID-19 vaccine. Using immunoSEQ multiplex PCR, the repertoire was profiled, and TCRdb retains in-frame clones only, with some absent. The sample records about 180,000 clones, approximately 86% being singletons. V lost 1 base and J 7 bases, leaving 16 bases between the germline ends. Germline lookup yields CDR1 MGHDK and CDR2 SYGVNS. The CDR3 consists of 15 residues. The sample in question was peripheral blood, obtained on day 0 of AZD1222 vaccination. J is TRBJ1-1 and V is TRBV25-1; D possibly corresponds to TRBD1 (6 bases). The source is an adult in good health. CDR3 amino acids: CASSESPSQGVEAFF. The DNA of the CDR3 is TGTGCCAGCAGTGAATCGCCGTCACAGGGAGTTGAAGCTTTCTTT.